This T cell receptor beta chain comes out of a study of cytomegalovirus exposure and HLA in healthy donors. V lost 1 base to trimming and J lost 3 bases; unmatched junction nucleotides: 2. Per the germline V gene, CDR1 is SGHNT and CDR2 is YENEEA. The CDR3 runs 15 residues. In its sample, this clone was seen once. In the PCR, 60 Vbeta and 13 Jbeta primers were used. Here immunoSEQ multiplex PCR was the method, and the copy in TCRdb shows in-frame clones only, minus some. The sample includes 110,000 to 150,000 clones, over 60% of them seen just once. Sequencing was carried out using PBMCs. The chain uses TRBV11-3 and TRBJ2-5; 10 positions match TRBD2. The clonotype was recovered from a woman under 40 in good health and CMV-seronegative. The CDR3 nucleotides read TGTGCCAGCAGCTTAGGGGGGACTAGCGAAGAGACCCAGTACTTC. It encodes CASSLGGTSEETQYF.